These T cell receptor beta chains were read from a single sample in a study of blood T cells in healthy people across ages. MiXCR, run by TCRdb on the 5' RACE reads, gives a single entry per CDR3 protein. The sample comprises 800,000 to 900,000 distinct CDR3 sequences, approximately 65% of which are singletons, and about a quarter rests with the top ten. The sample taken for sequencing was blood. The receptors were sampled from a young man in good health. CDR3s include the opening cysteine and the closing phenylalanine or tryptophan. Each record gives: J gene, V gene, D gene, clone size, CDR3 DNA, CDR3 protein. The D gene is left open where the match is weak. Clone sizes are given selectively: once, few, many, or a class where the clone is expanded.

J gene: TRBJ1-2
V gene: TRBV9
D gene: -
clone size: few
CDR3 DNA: TGTGCCAGCAGCCCCCGGACAAATTATGGCTACACCTTC
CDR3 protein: CASSPRTNYGYTF

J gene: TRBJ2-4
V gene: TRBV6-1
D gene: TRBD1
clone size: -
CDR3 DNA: TGTGCCAGCTCCCCGGACAGGTTGCAAGAGTACTTC
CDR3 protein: CASSPDRLQEYF

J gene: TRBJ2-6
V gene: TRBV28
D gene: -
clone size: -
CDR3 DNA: TGTGCCAGCAGGTCGACGAACTCTGGGGCCAACGTCCTGACTTTC
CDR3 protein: CASRSTNSGANVLTF

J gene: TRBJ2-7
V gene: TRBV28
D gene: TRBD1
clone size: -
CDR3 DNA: TGTGCCAGCAGTTTAAAACAGGGGTTCTACGAGCAGTACTTC
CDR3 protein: CASSLKQGFYEQYF

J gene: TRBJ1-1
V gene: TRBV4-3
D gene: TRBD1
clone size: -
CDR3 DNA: TGCGCCAGCAGCCACGGAAGGGGGCCGGGGAACACTGAAGCTTTCTTT
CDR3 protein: CASSHGRGPGNTEAFF

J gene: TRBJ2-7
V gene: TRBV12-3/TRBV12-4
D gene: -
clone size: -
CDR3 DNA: TGTGCCAGCAGTTCGCAGGGGCAGAAATACGAGCAGTACTTC
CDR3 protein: CASSSQGQKYEQYF

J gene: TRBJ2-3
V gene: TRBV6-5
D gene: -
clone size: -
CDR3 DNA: TGTGCCAGCAGTTACTACCCGGGGGCTGGGGGAGATACGCAGTATTTT
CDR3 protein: CASSYYPGAGGDTQYF

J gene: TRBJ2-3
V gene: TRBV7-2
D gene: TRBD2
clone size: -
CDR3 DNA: TGTGCCAGCACCAAACCCCTAGCGGGGGGCACAGATACGCAGTATTTT
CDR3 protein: CASTKPLAGGTDTQYF

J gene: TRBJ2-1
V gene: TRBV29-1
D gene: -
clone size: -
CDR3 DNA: TGCAGCGTTGAACTGGGGGACCTATACAATGAGCAGTTCTTC
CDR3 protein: CSVELGDLYNEQFF

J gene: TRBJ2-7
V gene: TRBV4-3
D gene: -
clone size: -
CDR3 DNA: TGCGCCAGCAGCCCGATCATAAGCTCCTACAATGAGCAGTACTTC
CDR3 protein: CASSPIISSYNEQYF

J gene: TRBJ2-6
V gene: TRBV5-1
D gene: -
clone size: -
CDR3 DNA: TGCGCCAGCAGCTTTTCAGACGGGGCCTCTGGGGCCAACGTCCTGACTTTC
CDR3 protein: CASSFSDGASGANVLTF

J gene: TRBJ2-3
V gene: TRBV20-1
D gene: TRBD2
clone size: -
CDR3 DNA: TGCAGTGTGAGGACTAGCGGTGGAGATACGCAGTATTTT
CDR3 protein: CSVRTSGGDTQYF

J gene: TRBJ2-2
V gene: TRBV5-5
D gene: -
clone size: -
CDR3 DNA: TGTGCCAGCAGCCTTACGACGTCGGACCTTAACACCGGGGAGCTGTTTTTT
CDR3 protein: CASSLTTSDLNTGELFF

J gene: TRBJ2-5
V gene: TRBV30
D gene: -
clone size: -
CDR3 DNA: TGTGCCTGGAGTGCCAGCCAAGAGACCCAGTACTTC
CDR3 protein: CAWSASQETQYF

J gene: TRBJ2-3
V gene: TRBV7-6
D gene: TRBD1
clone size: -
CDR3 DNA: TGTGCCAGCAGCTTATGGACAGGGGAGGTCCCGGGAGATACGCAGTATTTT
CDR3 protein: CASSLWTGEVPGDTQYF

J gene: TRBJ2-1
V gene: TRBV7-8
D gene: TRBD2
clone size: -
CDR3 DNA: TGTGCCAGCAGCGCCCTAGCGGGGGAGTACAATGAGCAGTTCTTC
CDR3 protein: CASSALAGEYNEQFF

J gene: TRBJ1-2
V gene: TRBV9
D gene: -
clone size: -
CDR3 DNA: TGTGCCAGCAGCCCCGAGGGGACCTATGGCTACACCTTC
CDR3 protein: CASSPEGTYGYTF

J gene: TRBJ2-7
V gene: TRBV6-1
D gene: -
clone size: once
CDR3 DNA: TGTGCCAGTAGGGGGTACAGGAATACCTACGAGCAGTACTTC
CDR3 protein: CASRGYRNTYEQYF

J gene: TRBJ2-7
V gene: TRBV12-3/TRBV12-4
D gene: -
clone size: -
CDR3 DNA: TGTGCCAGCCGTCTGAGGGGTTACGAGCAGTACTTC
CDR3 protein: CASRLRGYEQYF

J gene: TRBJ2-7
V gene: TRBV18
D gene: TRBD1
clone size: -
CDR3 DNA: TGTGCCAGCTCACCACGGGGACAGGGGAGCTCCTACGAGCAGTACTTC
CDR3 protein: CASSPRGQGSSYEQYF

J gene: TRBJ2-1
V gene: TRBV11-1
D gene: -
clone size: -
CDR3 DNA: TGTGCCAGCAGCTTAGCGGCCGTTTACAATGAGCAGTTCTTC
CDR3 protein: CASSLAAVYNEQFF

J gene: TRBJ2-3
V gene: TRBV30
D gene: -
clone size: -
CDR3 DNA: TGTGCCACCTCCCGGGGAGCGATGGCAGACACGCAGTATTTT
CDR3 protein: CATSRGAMADTQYF

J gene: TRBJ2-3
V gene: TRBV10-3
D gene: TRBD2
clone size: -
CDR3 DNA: TGTGCCATCAGTGAGTCCGGCGGGGGGGCCACAGATACGCAGTATTTT
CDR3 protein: CAISESGGGATDTQYF